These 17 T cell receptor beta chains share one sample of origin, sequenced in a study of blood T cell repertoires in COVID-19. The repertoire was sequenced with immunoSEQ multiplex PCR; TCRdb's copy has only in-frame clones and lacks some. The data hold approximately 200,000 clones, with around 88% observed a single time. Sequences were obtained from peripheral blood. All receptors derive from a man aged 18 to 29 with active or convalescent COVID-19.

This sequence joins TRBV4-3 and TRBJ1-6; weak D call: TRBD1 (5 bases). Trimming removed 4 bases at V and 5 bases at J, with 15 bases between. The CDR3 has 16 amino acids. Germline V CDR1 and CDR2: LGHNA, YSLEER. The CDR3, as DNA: TGCGCCAGCAGCCCCGACTTGACAGCCGATAATTCACCCCTCCACTTT. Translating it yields CASSPDLTADNSPLHF.

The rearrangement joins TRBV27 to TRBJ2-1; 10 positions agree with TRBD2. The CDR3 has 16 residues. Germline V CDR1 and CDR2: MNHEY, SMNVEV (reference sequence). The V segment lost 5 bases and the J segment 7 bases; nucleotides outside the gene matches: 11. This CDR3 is CASSAIASGRGNEQFF. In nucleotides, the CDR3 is TGTGCCAGCAGTGCAATCGCTAGCGGGAGAGGTAATGAGCAGTTCTTC.

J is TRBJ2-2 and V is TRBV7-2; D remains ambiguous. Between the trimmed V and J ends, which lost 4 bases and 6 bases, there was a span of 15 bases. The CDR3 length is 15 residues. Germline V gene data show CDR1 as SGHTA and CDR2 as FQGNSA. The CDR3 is CASSYDRRSSGELFF. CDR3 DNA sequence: TGTGCCAGCAGCTACGATCGGCGGTCATCCGGGGAGCTGTTTTTT.

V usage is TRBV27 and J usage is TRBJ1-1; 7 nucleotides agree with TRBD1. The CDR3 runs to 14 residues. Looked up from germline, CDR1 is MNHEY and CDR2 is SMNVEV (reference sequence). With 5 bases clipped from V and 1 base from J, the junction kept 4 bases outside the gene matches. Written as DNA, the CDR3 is TGTGCCAGCAGTCACAGGGGCCAGAACACTGAAGCTTTCTTT. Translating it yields CASSHRGQNTEAFF.

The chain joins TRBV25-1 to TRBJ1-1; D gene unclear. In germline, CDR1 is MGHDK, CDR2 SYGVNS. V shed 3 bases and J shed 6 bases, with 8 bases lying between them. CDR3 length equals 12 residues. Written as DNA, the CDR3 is TGTGCCAGCAGTGACGGGTGGGCTGAAGCTTTCTTT. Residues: CASSDGWAEAFF.

DNA of the CDR3: TGTGCCAGCAGTGGATCAGAAGGGACAGGGACCTATGGCTACACCTTC. The encoded protein is CASSGSEGTGTYGYTF. The chain recombines TRBV6-1 with TRBJ1-2, with 9 bases lining up with TRBD1. Germline assignment: CDR1 MNHNS and CDR2 SASEGT. V shed 4 bases and J 4 bases; nucleotides not matched to a gene: 10. CDR3 length: 16 residues.

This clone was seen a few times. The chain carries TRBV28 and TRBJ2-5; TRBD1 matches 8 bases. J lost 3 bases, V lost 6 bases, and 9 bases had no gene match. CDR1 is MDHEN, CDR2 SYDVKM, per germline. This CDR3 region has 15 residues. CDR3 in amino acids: CASSPRTGNEETQYF. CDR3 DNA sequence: TGTGCCAGCAGCCCTCGGACAGGGAACGAAGAGACCCAGTACTTC.

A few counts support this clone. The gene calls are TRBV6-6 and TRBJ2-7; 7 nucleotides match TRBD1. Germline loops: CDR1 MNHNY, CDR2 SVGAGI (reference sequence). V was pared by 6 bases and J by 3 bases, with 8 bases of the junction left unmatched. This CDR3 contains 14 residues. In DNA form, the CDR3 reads TGTGCCAGCAGGGACCGACAGGGTCGCTACGAGCAGTACTTC. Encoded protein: CASRDRQGRYEQYF.

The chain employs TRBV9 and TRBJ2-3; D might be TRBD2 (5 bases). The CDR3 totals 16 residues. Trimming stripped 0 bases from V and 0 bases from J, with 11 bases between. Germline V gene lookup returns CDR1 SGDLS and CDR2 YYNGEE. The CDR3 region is CASSVVGLASTDTQYF. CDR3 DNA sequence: TGTGCCAGCAGCGTAGTAGGGCTAGCCAGCACAGATACGCAGTATTTT.

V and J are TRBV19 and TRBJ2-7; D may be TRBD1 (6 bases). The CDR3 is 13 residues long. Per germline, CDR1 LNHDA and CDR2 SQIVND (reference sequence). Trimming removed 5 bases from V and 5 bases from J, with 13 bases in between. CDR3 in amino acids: CASSETQGHEQYF. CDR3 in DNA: TGTGCCAGTAGTGAAACCCAGGGGCACGAGCAGTACTTC. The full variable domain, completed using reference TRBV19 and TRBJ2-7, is DGGITQSPKYLFRKEGQNVTLSCEQNLNHDAMYWYRQDPGQGLRLIYYSQIVNDFQKGDIAEGYSVSREKKESFPLTVTSAQKNPTAFYLCASSETQGHEQYFGPGTRLTVT.

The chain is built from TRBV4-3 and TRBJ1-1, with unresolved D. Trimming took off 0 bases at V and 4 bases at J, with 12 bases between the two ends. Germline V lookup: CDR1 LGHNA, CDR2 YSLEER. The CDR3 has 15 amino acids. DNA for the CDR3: TGCGCCAGCAGCCAAGATCTTTGGAGGGTCACTGAAGCTTTCTTT. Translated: CASSQDLWRVTEAFF.

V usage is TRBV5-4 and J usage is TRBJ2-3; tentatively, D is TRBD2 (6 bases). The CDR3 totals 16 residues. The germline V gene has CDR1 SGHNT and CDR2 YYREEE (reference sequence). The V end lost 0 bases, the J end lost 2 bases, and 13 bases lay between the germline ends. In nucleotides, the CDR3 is TGTGCCAGCAGCTTGGGTAGGGCGGGGTTCACAGATACGCAGTATTTT. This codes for CASSLGRAGFTDTQYF.

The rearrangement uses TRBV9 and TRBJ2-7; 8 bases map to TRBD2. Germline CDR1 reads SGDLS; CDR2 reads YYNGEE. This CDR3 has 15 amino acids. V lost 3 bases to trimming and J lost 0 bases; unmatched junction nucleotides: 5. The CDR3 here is CASSAGTSDSYEQYF. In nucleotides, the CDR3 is TGTGCCAGCAGCGCGGGGACTAGTGACTCCTACGAGCAGTACTTC.

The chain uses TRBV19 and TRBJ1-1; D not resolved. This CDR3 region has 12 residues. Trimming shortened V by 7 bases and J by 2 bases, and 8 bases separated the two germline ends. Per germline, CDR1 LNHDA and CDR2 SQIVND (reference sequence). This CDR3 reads CASKRVNTEAFF. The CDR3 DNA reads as TGTGCCAGTAAGAGGGTAAACACTGAAGCTTTCTTT.

CDR3 sequence: CASSSPGQTGELFF. The CDR3 bases are TGTGCCAGCAGCTCCCCGGGACAGACCGGGGAGCTGTTTTTT. The rearrangement joins TRBV5-6 to TRBJ2-2; TRBD1 matches at 7 bases. The junction had 4 bases not matched to a gene; V was cut back by 3 bases and J by 5 bases. The CDR3 has 14 amino acids. Per germline, CDR1 SGHDT and CDR2 YYEEEE.

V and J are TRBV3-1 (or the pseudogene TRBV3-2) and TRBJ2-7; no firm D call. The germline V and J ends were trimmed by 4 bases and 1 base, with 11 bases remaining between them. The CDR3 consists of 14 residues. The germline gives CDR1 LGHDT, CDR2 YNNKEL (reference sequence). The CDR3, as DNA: TGTGCCAGCAGCCTGGCGGTGAGTTCCTACGAGCAGTACTTC. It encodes CASSLAVSSYEQYF.

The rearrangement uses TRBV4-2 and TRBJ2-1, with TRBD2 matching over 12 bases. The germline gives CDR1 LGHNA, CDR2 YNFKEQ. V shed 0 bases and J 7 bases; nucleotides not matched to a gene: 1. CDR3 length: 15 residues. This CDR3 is CASSQETSGSNEQFF. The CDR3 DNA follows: TGTGCCAGCAGCCAAGAGACTAGCGGGAGTAATGAGCAGTTCTTC.